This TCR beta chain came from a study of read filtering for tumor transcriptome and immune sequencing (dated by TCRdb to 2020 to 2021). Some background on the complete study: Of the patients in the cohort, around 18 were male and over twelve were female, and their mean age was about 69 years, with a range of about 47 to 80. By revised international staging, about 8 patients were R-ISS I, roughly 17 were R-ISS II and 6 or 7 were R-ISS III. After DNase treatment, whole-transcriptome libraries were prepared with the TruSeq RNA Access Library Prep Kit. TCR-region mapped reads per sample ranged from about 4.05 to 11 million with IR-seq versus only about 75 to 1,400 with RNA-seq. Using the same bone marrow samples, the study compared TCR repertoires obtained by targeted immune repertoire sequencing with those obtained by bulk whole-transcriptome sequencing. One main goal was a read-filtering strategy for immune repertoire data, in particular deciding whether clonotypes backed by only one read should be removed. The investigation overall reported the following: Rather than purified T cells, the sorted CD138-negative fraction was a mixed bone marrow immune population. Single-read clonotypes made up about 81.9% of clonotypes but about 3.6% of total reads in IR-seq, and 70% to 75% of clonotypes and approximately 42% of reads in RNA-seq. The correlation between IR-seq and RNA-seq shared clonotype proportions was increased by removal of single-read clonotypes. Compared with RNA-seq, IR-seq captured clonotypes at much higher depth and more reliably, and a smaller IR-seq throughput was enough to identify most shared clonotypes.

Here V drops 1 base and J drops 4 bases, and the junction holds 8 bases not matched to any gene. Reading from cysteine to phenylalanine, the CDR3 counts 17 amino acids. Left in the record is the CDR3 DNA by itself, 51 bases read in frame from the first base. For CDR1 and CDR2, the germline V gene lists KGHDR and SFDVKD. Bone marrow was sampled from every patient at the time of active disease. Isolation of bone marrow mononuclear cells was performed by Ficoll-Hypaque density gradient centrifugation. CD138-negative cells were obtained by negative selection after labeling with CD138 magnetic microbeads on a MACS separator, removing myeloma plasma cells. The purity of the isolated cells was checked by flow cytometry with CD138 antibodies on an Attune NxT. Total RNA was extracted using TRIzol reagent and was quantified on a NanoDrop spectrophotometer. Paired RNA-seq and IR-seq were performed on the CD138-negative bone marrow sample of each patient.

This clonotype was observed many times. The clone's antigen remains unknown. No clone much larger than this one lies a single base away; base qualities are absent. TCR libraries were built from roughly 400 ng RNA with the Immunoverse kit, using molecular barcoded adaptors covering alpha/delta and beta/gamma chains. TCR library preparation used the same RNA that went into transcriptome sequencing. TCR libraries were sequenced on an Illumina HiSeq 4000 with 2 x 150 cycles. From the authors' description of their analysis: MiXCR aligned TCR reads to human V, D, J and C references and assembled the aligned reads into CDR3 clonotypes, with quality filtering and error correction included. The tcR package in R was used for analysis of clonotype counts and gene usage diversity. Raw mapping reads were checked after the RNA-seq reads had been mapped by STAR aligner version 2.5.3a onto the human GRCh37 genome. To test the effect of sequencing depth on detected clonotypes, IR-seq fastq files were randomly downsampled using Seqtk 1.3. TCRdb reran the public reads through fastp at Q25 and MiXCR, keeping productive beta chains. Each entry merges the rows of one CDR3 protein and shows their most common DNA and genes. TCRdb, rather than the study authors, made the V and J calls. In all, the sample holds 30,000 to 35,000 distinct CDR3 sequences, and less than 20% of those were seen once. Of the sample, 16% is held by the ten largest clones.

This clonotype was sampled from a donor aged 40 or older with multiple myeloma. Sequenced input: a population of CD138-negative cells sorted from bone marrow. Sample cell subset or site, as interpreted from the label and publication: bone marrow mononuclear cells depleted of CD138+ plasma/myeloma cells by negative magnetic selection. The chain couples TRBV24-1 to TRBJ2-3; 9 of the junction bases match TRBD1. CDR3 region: CATSDFVKGQGPDTQYF. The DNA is TGTGCCACCAGTGATTTCGTGAAGGGACAGGGTCCAGATACGCAGTATTTT.